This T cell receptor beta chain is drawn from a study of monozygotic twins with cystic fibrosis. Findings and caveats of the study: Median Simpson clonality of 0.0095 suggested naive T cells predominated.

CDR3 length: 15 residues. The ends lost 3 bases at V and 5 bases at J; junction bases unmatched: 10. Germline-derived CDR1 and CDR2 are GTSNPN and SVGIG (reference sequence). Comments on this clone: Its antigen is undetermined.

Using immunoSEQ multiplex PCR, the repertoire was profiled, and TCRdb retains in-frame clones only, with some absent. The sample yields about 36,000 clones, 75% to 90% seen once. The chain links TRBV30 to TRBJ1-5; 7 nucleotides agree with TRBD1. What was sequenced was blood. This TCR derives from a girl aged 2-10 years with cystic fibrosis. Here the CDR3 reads CAWRRLTGSYQPQHF. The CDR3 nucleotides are TGTGCCTGGAGGAGATTGACAGGGAGCTATCAGCCCCAGCATTTT.